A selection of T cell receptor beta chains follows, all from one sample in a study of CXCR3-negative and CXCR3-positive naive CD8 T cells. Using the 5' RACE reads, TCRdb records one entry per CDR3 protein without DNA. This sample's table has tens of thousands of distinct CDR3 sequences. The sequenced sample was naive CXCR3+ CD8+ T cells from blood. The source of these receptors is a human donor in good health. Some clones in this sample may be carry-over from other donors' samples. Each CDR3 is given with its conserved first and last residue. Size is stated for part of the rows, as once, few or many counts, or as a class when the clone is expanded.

CDR3 protein: CASSLNGLGTGQSLYGYTF; J gene: TRBJ1-2; clone size: NA; V gene: TRBV7-9; CDR3 length: 19
CDR3 protein: CSARDVAGVNTEAFF; J gene: TRBJ1-1; clone size: NA; V gene: TRBV20-1; CDR3 length: 15
CDR3 protein: CASGTSTDTQYF; J gene: TRBJ2-3; clone size: NA; V gene: TRBV23-1; CDR3 length: 12
CDR3 protein: CASSSTGVDTQYF; J gene: TRBJ2-3; clone size: NA; V gene: TRBV11-3; CDR3 length: 13
CDR3 protein: CASSQDARGLREKLFF; J gene: TRBJ1-4; clone size: NA; V gene: TRBV4-3; CDR3 length: 16
CDR3 protein: CASSLFTLASNQPQHF; J gene: TRBJ1-5; clone size: NA; V gene: TRBV7-2; CDR3 length: 16
CDR3 protein: CASSFFPGQIEAVEKLFF; J gene: TRBJ1-4; clone size: NA; V gene: TRBV7-9; CDR3 length: 18
CDR3 protein: CSAPSPSTNEKLFF; J gene: TRBJ1-4; clone size: NA; V gene: TRBV20-1; CDR3 length: 14
CDR3 protein: CASSYSFEAFF; J gene: TRBJ1-1; clone size: NA; V gene: TRBV6-2/TRBV6-3; CDR3 length: 11
CDR3 protein: CASSKRPPWTGLGNTIYF; J gene: TRBJ1-3; clone size: NA; V gene: TRBV21-1; CDR3 length: 18
CDR3 protein: CASGLETSGSWDEQFF; J gene: TRBJ2-1; clone size: NA; V gene: TRBV6-2/TRBV6-3; CDR3 length: 16
CDR3 protein: CASSQDPSYSYEQYF; J gene: TRBJ2-7; clone size: NA; V gene: TRBV4-1; CDR3 length: 15
CDR3 protein: CASSIVGDKPYEQYF; J gene: TRBJ2-7; clone size: NA; V gene: TRBV19; CDR3 length: 15
CDR3 protein: CASSLAAGLYTEAFF; J gene: TRBJ1-1; clone size: NA; V gene: TRBV7-9; CDR3 length: 15
CDR3 protein: CSVDKLLGGQETQYF; J gene: TRBJ2-5; clone size: NA; V gene: TRBV29-1; CDR3 length: 15
CDR3 protein: CARGLSDTGELFF; J gene: TRBJ2-2; clone size: NA; V gene: TRBV7-3; CDR3 length: 13
CDR3 protein: CASSATSGPYNEQFF; J gene: TRBJ2-1; clone size: NA; V gene: TRBV27; CDR3 length: 15
CDR3 protein: CASSSRGGRTQAFF; J gene: TRBJ1-1; clone size: NA; V gene: TRBV5-1; CDR3 length: 14
CDR3 protein: CASSPGNSIYF; J gene: TRBJ1-3; clone size: NA; V gene: TRBV12-3/TRBV12-4; CDR3 length: 11
CDR3 protein: CSASGGPYSYEQYF; J gene: TRBJ2-7; clone size: NA; V gene: TRBV20-1; CDR3 length: 14
CDR3 protein: CASSQTGSQPQHF; J gene: TRBJ1-5; clone size: medium-sized; V gene: TRBV2; CDR3 length: 13
CDR3 protein: CAIEGRLLNEQYF; J gene: TRBJ2-7; clone size: NA; V gene: TRBV6-2/TRBV6-3; CDR3 length: 13
CDR3 protein: CASSVEGFLNSPLHF; J gene: TRBJ1-6; clone size: NA; V gene: TRBV9; CDR3 length: 15
CDR3 protein: CASSRQGVQGEETQYF; J gene: TRBJ2-5; clone size: NA; V gene: TRBV7-6; CDR3 length: 16
CDR3 protein: CASSLGRGGYNEQFF; J gene: TRBJ2-1; clone size: NA; V gene: TRBV13; CDR3 length: 15
CDR3 protein: CASSKPQANEQFF; J gene: TRBJ2-1; clone size: NA; V gene: TRBV7-2; CDR3 length: 13